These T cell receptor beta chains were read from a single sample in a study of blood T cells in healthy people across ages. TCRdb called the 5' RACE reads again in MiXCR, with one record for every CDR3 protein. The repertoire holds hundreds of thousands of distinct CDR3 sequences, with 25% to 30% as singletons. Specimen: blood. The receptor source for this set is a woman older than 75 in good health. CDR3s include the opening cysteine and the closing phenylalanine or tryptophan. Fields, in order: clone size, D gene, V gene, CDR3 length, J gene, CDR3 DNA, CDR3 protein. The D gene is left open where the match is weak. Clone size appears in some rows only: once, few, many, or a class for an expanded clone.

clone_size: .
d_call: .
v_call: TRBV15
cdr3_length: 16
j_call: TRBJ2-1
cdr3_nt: TGTGCCACCAGCCTGACCCTGACCGGGAGTTACAATGAGCAGTTCTTC
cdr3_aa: CATSLTLTGSYNEQFF

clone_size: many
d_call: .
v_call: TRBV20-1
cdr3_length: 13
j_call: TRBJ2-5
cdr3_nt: TGCAGTGCTAGAGTAGGGGGGGGAGAGACCCAGTACTTC
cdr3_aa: CSARVGGGETQYF

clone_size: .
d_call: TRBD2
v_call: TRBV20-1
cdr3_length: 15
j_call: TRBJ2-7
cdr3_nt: TGCAGTGCTGTCCTAGCGGGAGGGAGTGGCTACGAGCAGTACTTC
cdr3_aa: CSAVLAGGSGYEQYF

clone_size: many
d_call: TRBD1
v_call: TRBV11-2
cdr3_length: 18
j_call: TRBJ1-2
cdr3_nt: TGTGCCAGCAGCCCCTTCACTATTAAACCGGGACAGAGCTATGGCTACACCTTC
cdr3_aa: CASSPFTIKPGQSYGYTF

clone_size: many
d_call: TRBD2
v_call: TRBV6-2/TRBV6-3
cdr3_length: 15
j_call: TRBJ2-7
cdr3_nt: TGTGCCAGCAGTTACTACCCTAGCGGTTCCTACGAGCAGTACTTC
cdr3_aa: CASSYYPSGSYEQYF

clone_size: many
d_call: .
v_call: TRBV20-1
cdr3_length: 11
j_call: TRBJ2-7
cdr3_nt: TGCAGTGCCTCCGGTTACTACGAGCAGTACTTC
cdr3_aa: CSASGYYEQYF

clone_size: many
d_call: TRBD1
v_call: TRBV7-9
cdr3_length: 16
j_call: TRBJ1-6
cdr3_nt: TGTGCCAGCAGCTCAGCACCGACAGGGGTCAATTCACCCCTCCACTTT
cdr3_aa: CASSSAPTGVNSPLHF

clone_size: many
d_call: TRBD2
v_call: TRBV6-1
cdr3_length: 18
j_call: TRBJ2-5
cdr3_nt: TGTGCCAGCAGAGACCCTACTAGCGGGAGGGTGTTCGGAGAGACCCAGTACTTC
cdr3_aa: CASRDPTSGRVFGETQYF

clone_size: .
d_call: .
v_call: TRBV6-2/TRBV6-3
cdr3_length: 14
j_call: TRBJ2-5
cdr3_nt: TGTGCCAGCAAACGGGACTGGGACCAAGAGACCCAGTACTTC
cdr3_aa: CASKRDWDQETQYF

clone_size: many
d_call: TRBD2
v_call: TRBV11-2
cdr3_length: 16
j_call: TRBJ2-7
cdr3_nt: TGTGCCAGCAGCCATGGACTAGCGGGTAACCCCTACGAGCAGTACTTC
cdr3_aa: CASSHGLAGNPYEQYF

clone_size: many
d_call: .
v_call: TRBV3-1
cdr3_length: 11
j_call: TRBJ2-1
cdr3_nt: TGTGCCAGCAGCCAGGGAGGTGAGCAGTTCTTC
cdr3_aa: CASSQGGEQFF

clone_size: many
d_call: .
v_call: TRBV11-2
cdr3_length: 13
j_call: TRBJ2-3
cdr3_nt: TGTGCCAGCAGCTTGGTAGCCACAGATACGCAGTATTTT
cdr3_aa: CASSLVATDTQYF

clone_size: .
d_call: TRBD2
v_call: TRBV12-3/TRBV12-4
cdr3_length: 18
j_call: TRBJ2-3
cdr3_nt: TGTGCCAGCGGCCAAGGACTAGCGGGGGGAACCGGACCTGATACGCAGTATTTT
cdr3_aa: CASGQGLAGGTGPDTQYF

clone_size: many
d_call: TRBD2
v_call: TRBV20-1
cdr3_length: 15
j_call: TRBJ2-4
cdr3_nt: TGCAGTGCTAGCATCGGCAGCGGGATAAAAAACATTCAGTACTTC
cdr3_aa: CSASIGSGIKNIQYF

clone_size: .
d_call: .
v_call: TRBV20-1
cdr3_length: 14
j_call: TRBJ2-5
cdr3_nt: TGCAGTGCGCCTTGGGAGGGGGGCCGAGAGACCCAGTACTTC
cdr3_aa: CSAPWEGGRETQYF

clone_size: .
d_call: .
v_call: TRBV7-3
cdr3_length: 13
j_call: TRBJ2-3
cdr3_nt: TGTGCCAGCAGCCTGAAACACTTAGATACGCAGTATTTT
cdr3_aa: CASSLKHLDTQYF

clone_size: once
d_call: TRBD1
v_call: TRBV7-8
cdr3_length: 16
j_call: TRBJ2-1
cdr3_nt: TGTGCCAGCAGCCGGGACAGGGGGCTGGTGGTCAATGAGCAGTTCTTC
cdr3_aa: CASSRDRGLVVNEQFF

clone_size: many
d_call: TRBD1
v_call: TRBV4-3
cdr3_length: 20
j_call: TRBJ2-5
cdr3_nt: TGCGCCAGCAGCCAAGCGTTTGGGACAGGGGGAACCAGATTCCAAGAGACCCAGTACTTC
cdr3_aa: CASSQAFGTGGTRFQETQYF

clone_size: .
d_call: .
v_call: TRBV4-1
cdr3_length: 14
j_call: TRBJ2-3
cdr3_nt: TGCGCCAGCAGCCGGACACAAGGCCCAGCTACGCAGTATTTT
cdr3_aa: CASSRTQGPATQYF

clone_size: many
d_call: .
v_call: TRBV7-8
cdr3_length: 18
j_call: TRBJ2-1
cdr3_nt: TGTGCCAGCAGCCAACTTCAGGGGGGGCCGACATCCTACAATGAGCAGTTCTTC
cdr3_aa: CASSQLQGGPTSYNEQFF

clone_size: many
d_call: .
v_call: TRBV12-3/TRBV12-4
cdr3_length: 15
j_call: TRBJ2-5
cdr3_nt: TGTGCCAGCAGCCTACGACAGGGACGGGGGGAGACCCAGTACTTC
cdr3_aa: CASSLRQGRGETQYF

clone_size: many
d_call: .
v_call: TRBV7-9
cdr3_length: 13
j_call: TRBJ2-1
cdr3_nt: TGTGCCAGCAGCTTTCAGGGAAACAATGAGCAGTTCTTC
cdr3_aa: CASSFQGNNEQFF

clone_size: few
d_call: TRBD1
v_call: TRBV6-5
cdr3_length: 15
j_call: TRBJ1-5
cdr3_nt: TGTGCCAGCAGTTACAGATCAGGGGGGAGTCAGCCCCAGCATTTT
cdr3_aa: CASSYRSGGSQPQHF

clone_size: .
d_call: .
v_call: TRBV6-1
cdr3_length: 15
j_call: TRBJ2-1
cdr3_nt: TGTGCCACCCTCAGAACGGAGGGGTCCTACAATGAGCAGTTCTTC
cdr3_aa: CATLRTEGSYNEQFF

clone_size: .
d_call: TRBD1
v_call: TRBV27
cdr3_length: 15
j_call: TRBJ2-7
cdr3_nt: TGTGCCAGCAGTTTGCAACAGGGGCCACCCTACGAGCAGTACTTC
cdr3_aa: CASSLQQGPPYEQYF

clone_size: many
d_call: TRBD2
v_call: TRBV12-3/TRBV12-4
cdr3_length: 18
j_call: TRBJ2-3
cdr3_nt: TGTGCGACACAATCGCGACTAGCGGGGGGGCGTGACACAGATACGCAGTATTTT
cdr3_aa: CATQSRLAGGRDTDTQYF

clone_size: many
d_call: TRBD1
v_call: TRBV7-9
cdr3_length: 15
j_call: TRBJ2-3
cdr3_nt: TGTGCCAGCAGCTTGGGACAGGGGATGACAGATACGCAGTATTTT
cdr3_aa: CASSLGQGMTDTQYF